One and the same sample provided the 25 T cell receptor beta chains below, sequenced in a study of immune characterization of retroperitoneal liposarcoma. TCRdb ran MiXCR on the PCR reads and lists one entry per CDR3 protein. This sample has roughly 11,000 distinct CDR3 sequences, with roughly a quarter found just once. The sample taken for sequencing was tumor tissue. The receptors were sampled from a female donor with retroperitoneal liposarcoma.

This clonotype was observed a handful of times. This sequence joins TRBV6-6 and TRBJ2-1, with D uncertain. This CDR3 is 13 amino acids long. Germline assignment: CDR1 MNHNY and CDR2 SVGAGI (reference sequence). Trimming left V 0 bases short and J 10 bases short, with 10 bases between. CDR3 in amino acids: CASSYSRSIEQFF. The CDR3 coding sequence is TGTGCCAGCAGTTACTCACGGTCAATAGAGCAGTTCTTC.

Relative to its sample, this clonotype is medium-sized. The genes are TRBV7-9 and TRBJ2-3, with 7 bases lining up with TRBD2. Germline values: CDR1 SEHNR, CDR2 FQNEAQ (reference sequence). The CDR3 spans 12 residues. V was clipped by 5 bases and J by 6 bases; unmatched bases: 2. This CDR3 is CASSPGGDTQYF. The CDR3 DNA is TGTGCCAGCAGCCCCGGGGGGGATACGCAGTATTTT. Together with reference TRBV7-9 and TRBJ2-3, the CDR3 gives the full variable domain: DTGVSQNPRHKITKRGQNVTFRCDPISEHNRLYWYRQTLGQGPEFLTYFQNEAQLEKSRLLSDRFSAERPKGSFSTLEIQRTEQGDSAMYLCASSPGGDTQYFGPGTRLTVL.

By frequency in the sample, this clonotype is medium-sized (0.01 to 0.1%). In DNA, the CDR3 is TGTGCCAGCAGCTTAAAGGGAGGGACTAGCGACTACGAGCAGTTCTTC. This codes for CASSLKGGTSDYEQFF. The genes are TRBV7-2 and TRBJ2-1; 10 nucleotides match TRBD2. The CDR3 runs 16 residues. The germline V gene encodes CDR1 SGHTA and CDR2 FQGNSA. The V segment lost 2 bases and the J segment 10 bases; nucleotides outside the gene matches: 11.

This clonotype was counted many times. The J gene is TRBJ2-5, the V gene TRBV6-6, with 12 nucleotides matching TRBD2. The trim removed 0 bases at V and 5 bases at J, leaving 4 bases unmatched. CDR3 length: 16 residues. The germline V gene encodes CDR1 MNHNY and CDR2 SVGAGI (reference sequence). The CDR3 reads CASSYSRTSGRETQYF. In nucleotides, the CDR3 is TGTGCCAGCAGTTACTCGCGTACTAGCGGGAGGGAGACCCAGTACTTC.

This clonotype qualifies as medium-sized. This sequence joins TRBV6-6 and TRBJ2-1, with D maybe TRBD1 (5 bases). CDR1 and CDR2 (germline): MNHNY, SVGAGI (reference sequence). Trimming shortened V by 0 bases and J by 9 bases, and 12 bases separated the two germline ends. The CDR3 contains 14 residues. CDR3 protein: CASSYSTVSFEQFF. The CDR3 DNA sequence: TGTGCCAGCAGTTACTCGACAGTTAGCTTTGAGCAGTTCTTC.

This clonotype has at least ten counts. The V gene is TRBV6-1, the J gene TRBJ2-1; 15 nucleotides line up with TRBD2. J lost 9 bases, V lost 5 bases, and 5 bases had no gene match. The CDR3 length is 15 residues. Germline V lookup: CDR1 MNHNS, CDR2 SASEGT. DNA for the CDR3: TGTGCCAGCAGTTGGACTAGCGGGGGGGCCTCTGAGCAGTTCTTC. It yields the protein CASSWTSGGASEQFF.

The sample holds a few counts of this clonotype. The chain has TRBV12-3 or TRBV12-4 and TRBJ2-5; TRBD1 matches at 10 bases. V shed 6 bases and J 4 bases; nucleotides not matched to a gene: 2. This CDR3 region has 13 residues. The CDR3 region is CASRGTGVETQYF. CDR3 in DNA: TGTGCCAGCAGAGGGACAGGGGTAGAGACCCAGTACTTC.

Many counts were recorded for this clonotype. J is TRBJ2-7 and V is TRBV11-3, with 11 bases fitting TRBD2. Germline lookup yields CDR1 SGHNT and CDR2 YENEEA. Unmatched junction bases numbered 1, after V lost 0 bases and J lost 0 bases. The CDR3 runs to 16 residues. The DNA of the CDR3 is TGTGCCAGCAGCTTAGATGGGACTAGCGGCTCCTACGAGCAGTACTTC. Amino acid sequence: CASSLDGTSGSYEQYF.

V usage is TRBV6-8 and J usage is TRBJ2-1, with 8 bases identical to TRBD2. CDR3 length equals 16 residues. The germline gives CDR1 MNHGY, CDR2 SAAAGT. Losses at the gene ends were 8 bases for V and 9 bases for J; bases not matched to a gene: 18. CDR3 bases: TGTGCCAGCCTACCAACCTACTCGGGACTAGAAGGTGAGCAGTTCTTC. It is translated as CASLPTYSGLEGEQFF.

The V and J genes are TRBV12-3 or TRBV12-4 and TRBJ1-1; 8 bases align to TRBD1. The length of the CDR3 is 15 residues. Trimming at V came to 6 bases and at J to 3 bases, leaving 9 bases not matched to a gene. In nucleotides, the CDR3 is TGTGCCAGCAGCGGACAGGGAAAGGGCCACACTGAAGCTTTCTTT. As protein: CASSGQGKGHTEAFF.

This clonotype was seen ten or more times. This chain joins TRBV6-1 and TRBJ2-1; D possibly corresponds to TRBD1 (6 bases). Germline assignment: CDR1 MNHNS and CDR2 SASEGT. The CDR3 length is 13 residues. The V and J ends lost 6 bases and 13 bases respectively, with 19 bases between them. CDR3 region: CASRRAGVETQFF. CDR3 sequence (DNA): TGTGCCAGCAGAAGAGCAGGGGTCGAGACCCAGTTCTTC.

This clonotype has just one count. V and J are TRBV25-1 and TRBJ2-3; the D is unclear. Germline V lookup: CDR1 MGHDK, CDR2 SYGVNS. V lost 4 bases and J 1 base, leaving 9 bases between the germline ends. The CDR3 is 14 residues long. The CDR3 reads CASSALGRTDTQYF. The CDR3 bases are TGTGCCAGCAGTGCTTTGGGTCGCACAGATACGCAGTATTTT. The entire variable domain, with the rest obtained from reference TRBV25-1 and TRBJ2-3, is as follows: EADIYQTPRYLVIGTGKKITLECSQTMGHDKMYWYQQDPGMELHLIHYSYGVNSTEKGDLSSESTVSRIRTEHFPLTLESARPSHTSQYLCASSALGRTDTQYFGPGTRLTVL.

V gene TRBV6-1 combines with J gene TRBJ1-2; TRBD1 aligns across 7 bases. The CDR3 has 15 amino acids. From germline, CDR1 is MNHNS and CDR2 SASEGT. Trimming removed 4 bases from V and 2 bases from J; junction bases left unmatched: 7. DNA for the CDR3: TGTGCCAGCAGTGCGGGACAGAATTCGAACTATGGCTACACCTTC. This translates into CASSAGQNSNYGYTF.

This clonotype was seen repeatedly, ten times or more. V and J are TRBV12-3 or TRBV12-4 and TRBJ2-5; D uncertain. V shed 2 bases and J shed 1 base, with 5 bases lying between them. This CDR3 has 13 amino acids. This CDR3 reads CASSLKGQETQYF. In nucleotides, the CDR3 is TGTGCCAGCAGTTTAAAGGGCCAAGAGACCCAGTACTTC.

This clonotype was observed a few times. The chain carries TRBV6-4 and TRBJ2-2, with 9 bases matching TRBD2. Germline V gene lookup returns CDR1 MRHNA and CDR2 SNTAGT. CDR3 size: 14 residues. J gave up 4 bases and V 3 bases, and 0 bases lay outside the gene matches. CDR3 nucleotides: TGTGCCAGCAGTGAAGCGGGGGGCACCGGGGAGCTGTTTTTT. Translated, it gives CASSEAGGTGELFF.

This clonotype was observed a handful of times. The chain employs TRBV11-2 and TRBJ1-4; 8 bases agree with TRBD1. Germline V gene lookup returns CDR1 SGHAT and CDR2 FQNNGV. The CDR3 runs to 14 residues. V lost 1 base and J lost 7; bases outside the gene matches: 2. CDR3 region: CASSLGTGSEKLFF. CDR3 bases: TGTGCCAGCAGCTTAGGGACAGGGAGTGAAAAACTGTTTTTT.

This clonotype was recorded at least ten times. The gene calls are TRBV12-3 or TRBV12-4 and TRBJ2-1; tentative D call: TRBD2 (5 bases). V was cut by 2 bases and J by 13 bases, with 15 bases left in between. CDR3 length equals 13 residues. The CDR3 nucleotides are TGTGCCAGCAGTTTATTTGCTGGGGAGACCCAGTTCTTC. Its protein product is CASSLFAGETQFF.

This clonotype was detected ten times or more. The J gene is TRBJ2-1, the V gene TRBV7-8; 8 nucleotides align to TRBD1. The length of the CDR3 is 17 residues. Germline V CDR1 and CDR2: SGHVS, FQNEAQ. V gave up 5 bases and J gave up 4 bases; unmatched junction bases: 13. The DNA of the CDR3 is TGTGCCAGCAGCCCCAGTGGACAGGGACCGGGTTACAATGAGCAGTTCTTC. It yields the protein CASSPSGQGPGYNEQFF.

J is TRBJ2-5 and V is TRBV7-8; D is perhaps TRBD1 or TRBD2 (5 bases each). CDR1 SGHVS and CDR2 FQNEAQ come from the germline V gene. Trimming stripped 0 bases from V and 5 bases from J, with 10 bases between. The CDR3 spans 14 residues. In DNA, the CDR3 is TGTGCCAGCAGCTTAGCTAACTGGGGGGAGACCCAGTACTTC. This codes for CASSLANWGETQYF.

The chain has TRBV11-2 and TRBJ2-5; D not certain. The DNA end is a closer match to TRBJ2-1, so the J assignment may be wrong. The CDR3 consists of 13 residues. Germline CDR1 is SGHAT and CDR2 is FQNNGV. CDR3 in DNA: TGTGCCAGCAGCCTAGGGCCCTTGAGAGCGCAGTTCTTC. This encodes CASSLGPLRAQFF.

This clonotype was recorded at least ten times. The rearrangement joins TRBV6-1 to TRBJ2-1, with 10 bases lining up with TRBD2. The DNA matches TRBJ2-7 better at its end, which makes the J call doubtful. CDR3 size: 15 residues. From germline, CDR1 is MNHNS and CDR2 SASEGT. The CDR3: CASRPSGRGSYEQYF. CDR3 nucleotides: TGTGCCAGCAGACCAAGCGGGAGGGGCTCCTACGAGCAGTACTTC.

This clonotype was seen a handful of times. The V and J genes are TRBV7-6 and TRBJ2-2; 7 bases are a match to TRBD1. Per germline, CDR1 SGHVS and CDR2 FNYEAQ. CDR3 length: 14 residues. The V and J ends lost 2 bases and 6 bases, in that order; junction bases with no gene match: 3. In DNA, the CDR3 is TGTGCCAGCAGCTTACCGACAGGGCCCGGGGAGCTGTTTTTT. Amino acids: CASSLPTGPGELFF.

This clonotype came up a few times. The chain links TRBV4-1 to TRBJ2-5, with 7 positions matching TRBD2. Trimming at V came to 0 bases and at J to 11 bases, leaving 15 bases not matched to a gene. Germline V CDR1 and CDR2: MGHRA, YSYEKL. The CDR3 covers 16 residues. This chain's CDR3 is CASSQDLAVSYNEQYF. For the CDR3, the DNA is TGCGCCAGCAGCCAAGATCTAGCGGTTTCCTACAATGAGCAGTACTTC.

This clonotype was seen only a few times. The chain couples TRBV6-6 to TRBJ2-1; D possibly corresponds to TRBD2 (5 bases). The DNA end is a closer match to TRBJ2-7, so the J assignment may be wrong. This CDR3 is 15 amino acids long. Germline V CDR1 and CDR2: MNHNY, SVGAGI (reference sequence). The CDR3 nucleotides are TGTGCCAGCAGTTACTCTCGGGGTACTAACAATGAGCAGTACTTC. Its translation is CASSYSRGTNNEQYF.

This clonotype is termed medium-sized. This rearrangement joins TRBV7-2 to TRBJ2-1; D gene uncertain. Germline CDR1 and CDR2: SGHTA and FQGNSA. Trimming removed 1 base from V and 13 bases from J, with 11 bases in between. The CDR3 has 12 residues. CDR3 nucleotides: TGTGCCAGCAGCTTAGGAGCAGAGACCCAGTTCTTC. It yields the protein CASSLGAETQFF.